A selection of T cell receptor beta chains follows, all from one sample in a study of blood T cell repertoires in COVID-19. Data came from immunoSEQ multiplex PCR; TCRdb stores just in-frame clones and leaves some out. The sample includes approximately 100,000 clones, roughly 84% seen only once; the top ten take under 7%. The specimen sequenced was peripheral blood. All receptors come from a woman in her 50s with acute or convalescent COVID-19. Each CDR3 is given with its conserved first and last residue. A D gene is named only where the DNA matches it firmly. Only part of the rows carry a size: once, few, many, or a class if the clone is expanded.

DNA	CDR3	D	V	J	size
TGTGCCAGCAGTGTGGGCCTAGCGTGGGGGTGGAATACGCAGTATTTT	CASSVGLAWGWNTQYF	.	TRBV6-1	TRBJ2-3	.
TGCGCCAGCAGCTTGGTTGGGGAGGGACGGCTGAACACTGAAGCTTTCTTT	CASSLVGEGRLNTEAFF	.	TRBV5-1	TRBJ1-1	.
TGTGCCACCAGTGATTTTTTTTCGGGGGGTATCGCGGCAGATACGCAGTATTTT	CATSDFFSGGIAADTQYF	TRBD2	TRBV24-1	TRBJ2-3	.
TGTGCCAGTAGTATATGGCAGGGCACTGAAGCTTTCTTT	CASSIWQGTEAFF	.	TRBV19	TRBJ1-1	.
TGTGCCAGCAGTCCACAGGGCAACTATGGCTACACCTTC	CASSPQGNYGYTF	.	TRBV11-2	TRBJ1-2	.
TGTGCCAGCAGCCAAGATAGGGGCTCAGGGGCGATTTTGGCTGAAGCTTTCTTT	CASSQDRGSGAILAEAFF	.	TRBV3-1/TRBV3-2	TRBJ1-1	.
TGTGCCAGCAGTTACTCCTACCAGGGCACTGAAGCTTTCTTT	CASSYSYQGTEAFF	.	TRBV6-6	TRBJ1-1	.
TGTGCCAGCTCACCAATCCCCCTTTTAGAGTGGCAGGGATGGAACACTGAAGCTTTCTTT	CASSPIPLLEWQGWNTEAFF	.	TRBV18	TRBJ1-1	.
TGTGCCAGCAGCCCTAGACCTGGAGCTGAAGCTTTCTTT	CASSPRPGAEAFF	.	TRBV9	TRBJ1-1	.
TGTGCCAGTAGTGTTCGATCAGGGGCGCTGAATCAGCCCCAGCATTTT	CASSVRSGALNQPQHF	.	TRBV19	TRBJ1-5	.
TGTGCCAGCAGCCCTTGGACTCTTAACACCGGGGAGCTGTTTTTT	CASSPWTLNTGELFF	.	TRBV28	TRBJ2-2	.
TGTGCCATCAGTCGGACAGGTCAGGGGTCGTATGGCTACACCTTC	CAISRTGQGSYGYTF	TRBD1	TRBV10-3	TRBJ1-2	few
TGCGCCAGCAGCTTACAAACAGGGCAGGGAGATACGCAGTATTTT	CASSLQTGQGDTQYF	.	TRBV5-1	TRBJ2-3	many
TGTGCCAGCTCACCTCAGGGGTTCAATTCACCCCTCCACTTT	CASSPQGFNSPLHF	.	TRBV18	TRBJ1-6	.
TGCGCCAGCAGCACCAGCGGGGTTTACAATGAGCAGTTCTTC	CASSTSGVYNEQFF	TRBD2	TRBV5-1	TRBJ2-1	.
TGTGCCACCAGCAACCCATGGCCGGAGACCCAGTACTTC	CATSNPWPETQYF	.	TRBV15	TRBJ2-5	.
TGCGCCAGCAGCTTGGCCGGGGGCTACACCTTC	CASSLAGGYTF	.	TRBV5-1	TRBJ1-2	.
TGTGCCAGCAGCAAAGAGAGGCCCCGCAAAGAAAGCTCCTATAATTCACCCCTCCACTTT	CASSKERPRKESSYNSPLHF	.	TRBV21-1	TRBJ1-6	.
TGTGCCATCAAGAGGGACTATGGCTACACCTTC	CAIKRDYGYTF	.	TRBV10-3	TRBJ1-2	.
TGTGCCAGCAGCTCAGCGCCCAATCAGCCCCAGCATTTT	CASSSAPNQPQHF	.	TRBV9	TRBJ1-5	.
TGTGCCAGCAGCTTCCCAGGTGGCGGGGAGCAGTACTTC	CASSFPGGGEQYF	.	TRBV7-9	TRBJ2-7	.
TGTGCCAGCAGCATTCGACAGTACACTGAAGCTTTCTTT	CASSIRQYTEAFF	.	TRBV12-3/TRBV12-4	TRBJ1-1	once
TGTGCTAGTGGTGCCCAGGGGACTGGAAACACCATATATTTT	CASGAQGTGNTIYF	.	TRBV12-5	TRBJ1-3	.
TGTGCCGTTTCGACTGGAGCTAACTATGGCTACACCTTC	CAVSTGANYGYTF	.	TRBV24-1	TRBJ1-2	.
TGTGCCAGCGAGGACAGCACTATACACAACACTGAAGCTTTCTTT	CASEDSTIHNTEAFF	.	TRBV21-1	TRBJ1-1	.
TGTGCCAGCAGTTACGGCTCAGGGGGATCTGGAAACACCATATATTTT	CASSYGSGGSGNTIYF	TRBD1	TRBV6-5	TRBJ1-3	.
TGTGCCAGCTCAAGGCAGGGGCCCCCCGGCGATCAGCCCCAGCATTTT	CASSRQGPPGDQPQHF	.	TRBV18	TRBJ1-5	.
TGTGCCAGCAGTGTAGCAAGTGGGAACACCGGGGAGCTGTTTTTT	CASSVASGNTGELFF	.	TRBV3-1/TRBV3-2	TRBJ2-2	.
TGTGCCACCAGTGCCGCTCGGGATTTTTCCTACGAGCAGTACTTC	CATSAARDFSYEQYF	.	TRBV24-1	TRBJ2-7	.
TGCGCCAGCAGCTTGGCCCCGGGACTAGGACTCTACGAGCAGTACTTC	CASSLAPGLGLYEQYF	TRBD2	TRBV5-1	TRBJ2-7	.
TGTGCCAGCCGGAGGGGCCAGGGAGGCTACACCTTC	CASRRGQGGYTF	.	TRBV6-5	TRBJ1-2	.
TGTGCCAGCAGCTTGCAGGGACAGGGGACAGATACGCAGTATTTT	CASSLQGQGTDTQYF	TRBD1	TRBV5-8	TRBJ2-3	few
TGTGCCAGCTCACCCGACAGGGTGAGTGAAAAACTGTTTTTT	CASSPDRVSEKLFF	TRBD1	TRBV18	TRBJ1-4	.
TGTGCCAGCAGCTTAGGTTGGTCGGTCTCTGGGGCCAACGTCCTGACTTTC	CASSLGWSVSGANVLTF	.	TRBV11-2	TRBJ2-6	.
TGTGCCAGCAGCGGGGACAGAAAGAACACTGAAGCTTTCTTT	CASSGDRKNTEAFF	TRBD1	TRBV9	TRBJ1-1	.
TGTGCCAGCAGTGAACTCCCGACAGGGGAGGACACTGAAGCTTTCTTT	CASSELPTGEDTEAFF	TRBD1	TRBV6-1	TRBJ1-1	.
TGTGCCAGCCGGGGGGCCATACAAGAGACCCAGTACTTC	CASRGAIQETQYF	.	TRBV18	TRBJ2-5	.
TGCGCCAGCAGCCTTAGTTCAGATACGCAGTATTTT	CASSLSSDTQYF	.	TRBV5-1	TRBJ2-3	.
TGCGCCAGCAGCTTGAAGGGGGATCAGCCCCAGCATTTT	CASSLKGDQPQHF	.	TRBV5-1	TRBJ1-5	.
TGCGCCAGCAGCCCGGGGGGGACTAGCGACACCGGGGAGCTGTTTTTT	CASSPGGTSDTGELFF	TRBD2	TRBV5-1	TRBJ2-2	once
TGCGCCAGCAGCCTACCGTCCCCCGGGGAGCTGTTTTTT	CASSLPSPGELFF	.	TRBV5-1	TRBJ2-2	.
TGTGCCAGCAGTGGTCCCCGATACAGGGGGCGAGATGAAAAACTGTTTTTT	CASSGPRYRGRDEKLFF	TRBD1	TRBV28	TRBJ1-4	once
TGTGCCAGCAGCGGAGTACCGGGACTAGCGGGGGTTGCGAAAGGAACCGGGGAGCTGTTTTTT	CASSGVPGLAGVAKGTGELFF	TRBD2	TRBV7-8	TRBJ2-2	.
TGTGCCAGCAGCTTCGACAGGGGAGGGAACTATGGCTACACCTTC	CASSFDRGGNYGYTF	TRBD1	TRBV7-3	TRBJ1-2	.
TGTGCCTGGAGTTTTGGGACAGGGCGGCCTGGAAACACCATATATTTT	CAWSFGTGRPGNTIYF	TRBD1	TRBV30	TRBJ1-3	.
TGTGCCAGCAGTTTACAGGGGGCGCACACCTTC	CASSLQGAHTF	TRBD1	TRBV28	TRBJ1-2	.
TGTGCCAGCAGCTTAATGAGGACTAGCGGTGAGCAGTTCTTC	CASSLMRTSGEQFF	TRBD2	TRBV5-4	TRBJ2-1	.
TGCGCCAGCAGCTTGGCCGGTGACGAGCAGTACTTC	CASSLAGDEQYF	.	TRBV5-1	TRBJ2-7	.
TGTGCCAGCAGTGGGAGAAACACAGATACGCAGTATTTT	CASSGRNTDTQYF	.	TRBV25-1	TRBJ2-3	.
TGTGCCAGCAGCCCCTTATCCTCTGGGGCCAACGTCCTGACTTTC	CASSPLSSGANVLTF	.	TRBV5-4	TRBJ2-6	.
TGCGCCAGCAGCTTGCAGTCAGCTTCCCGGGGTAGCTATGGCTACACCTTC	CASSLQSASRGSYGYTF	.	TRBV5-1	TRBJ1-2	.
TGTGCCAGCAGCCCCTCAGCGGACAGGGTCCCTGAAGCTTTCTTT	CASSPSADRVPEAFF	TRBD1	TRBV5-8	TRBJ1-1	.
TGTGCCAGCTCACAACTCGACAGGCTCTCTGGAAACACCATATATTTT	CASSQLDRLSGNTIYF	.	TRBV18	TRBJ1-3	.
TGTGCCACCTCCGACTCGTACCAAGAGACCCAGTACTTC	CATSDSYQETQYF	.	TRBV24-1	TRBJ2-5	.
TGTGCCAGCAGCCTCTCCGACAGGGATGATGGCTACACCTTC	CASSLSDRDDGYTF	TRBD1	TRBV3-1/TRBV3-2	TRBJ1-2	once